This T cell receptor beta chain was recovered during a study of blood T cell repertoires in COVID-19. As for the study in general: PBMCs, B-cell-depleted T cells, or T cells provided the cDNA or gDNA that made up the material.

This clone was counted between two and nine times. Clones were sequenced by immunoSEQ multiplex PCR, and TCRdb holds only the in-frame ones, with some missing. The sample lists about 100,000 clones, over 80% occurring once. Material: peripheral blood. This receptor was taken from a man aged 45 to 65 with active or convalescent COVID-19.

For the CDR3, the DNA is TGCAGCGTTGATAACGGGGAGAATCAGCCCCAGCATTTT. Protein: CSVDNGENQPQHF. The chain recombines TRBV29-1 with TRBJ1-5; no definite D call. This CDR3 contains 13 residues. V was cut by 3 bases and J by 4 bases, with 10 bases left in between. The germline CDR1 and CDR2 sequences are SQVTM and ANQGSEA.